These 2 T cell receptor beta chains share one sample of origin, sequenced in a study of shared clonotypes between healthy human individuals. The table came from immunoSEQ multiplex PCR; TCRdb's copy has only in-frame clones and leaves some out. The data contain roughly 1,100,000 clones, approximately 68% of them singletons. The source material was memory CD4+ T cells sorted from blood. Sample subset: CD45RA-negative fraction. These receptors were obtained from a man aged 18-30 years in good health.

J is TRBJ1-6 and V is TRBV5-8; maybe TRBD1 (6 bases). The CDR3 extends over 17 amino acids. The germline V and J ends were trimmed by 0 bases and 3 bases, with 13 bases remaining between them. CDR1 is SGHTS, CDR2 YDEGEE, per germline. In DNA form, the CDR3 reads TGTGCCAGCAGCTTGGTACGGCAGGGGTTCTATAATTCACCCCTCCACTTT. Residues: CASSLVRQGFYNSPLHF.

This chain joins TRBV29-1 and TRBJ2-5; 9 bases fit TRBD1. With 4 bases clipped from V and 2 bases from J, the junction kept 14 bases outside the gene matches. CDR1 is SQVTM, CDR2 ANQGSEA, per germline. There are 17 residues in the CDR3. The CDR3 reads CSVGRPGGTGFQETQYF. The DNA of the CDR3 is TGCAGCGTTGGACGCCCCGGGGGGACAGGGTTTCAAGAGACCCAGTACTTC. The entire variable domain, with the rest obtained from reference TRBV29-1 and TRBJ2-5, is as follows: SAVISQKPSRDICQRGTSLTIQCQVDSQVTMMFWYRQQPGQSLTLIATANQGSEATYESGFVIDKFPISRPNLTFSTLTVSNMSPEDSSIYLCSVGRPGGTGFQETQYFGPGTRLLVL.